The count of the clone carrying this TCR beta chain is one. Its antigen remains unidentified. The sample is drawn from a study of CD8+CD57+ T cells in acquired aplastic anemia. About the research overall: Roughly 3.1 ug was the average amount of DNA from sorted CD4+ and CD8+ cells. Healthy donors averaged approximately 9.8 million reads for CD4+ cells.

Genomic DNA, serving as template, underwent TCR beta VDJ and CDR3 profiling. One entry per CDR3 protein, called by TCRdb with MiXCR from the reads. The sample has 30,000 to 40,000 distinct CDR3 sequences; 75% to 85% are singletons. General study results and limits: Overlapping CD8+ CDR3 repertoires of patients and controls contained roughly 29 shared sequences. Patients and healthy controls showed no significant CD8+ Simpson's diversity difference.

Looked up from germline, CDR1 is LNHNV and CDR2 is YYDKDF (reference sequence). This CDR3 region has 16 residues. With V trimmed by 0 bases and J by 4 bases, 4 bases remained unmatched. The V gene is TRBV15, the J gene TRBJ2-4; 9 nucleotides match TRBD2. This receptor was taken from a human donor in good health, serving as a control. The sequenced material came from sorted CD4+, CD8+, or CD8+CD57+ T cells (not recorded which) from PBMCs. CDR3: CATSRDASGAKNIQYF. CDR3 DNA sequence: TGTGCCACCAGCAGAGATGCTAGCGGGGCTAAAAACATTCAGTACTTC.